This TCR beta chain appears in the sequencing data of a study of blood T cell repertoires in COVID-19. As handled by the study authors: The assay estimated nucleated cells by amplifying reference gene primers. The repertoire was sequenced with immunoSEQ multiplex PCR; TCRdb's copy has only in-frame clones and lacks some. V, J and clone size were drawn from that table, and D and trimming were deduced from the DNA. The data hold 250,000 or so clones, with roughly 91% observed a single time. The V gene's germline CDR1 is PRHDT and CDR2 FYEKMQ (reference sequence). V lost 2 bases, J lost 7 bases, and 5 bases lay in between. This CDR3 spans 12 amino acids.

Material for sequencing was peripheral blood. The rearrangement uses TRBV13 and TRBJ2-2; no reliable D call. This clonotype was obtained from a woman aged 40 to 49 who had recovered from COVID-19. CDR3 residues: CASSLSVGELFF. The CDR3 bases are TGTGCCAGCAGCTTATCTGTCGGGGAGCTGTTTTTT.